This T cell receptor beta chain is from a study of blood T cell repertoires in COVID-19. Turning to the study itself: Acute and convalescent COVID-19 samples came from the United States, Italy and Spain.

Living in 25 or so US areas, the participants were between roughly 18 and 89 years of age. Trimming removed 0 bases from V and 10 bases from J, with 16 bases in between. This CDR3 has 14 residues. CDR1 is SGHRS, CDR2 YFSETQ, per germline. The table came from immunoSEQ multiplex PCR; TCRdb's copy has only in-frame clones and leaves some out. This repertoire shows around 420,000 clones, 88% found once; its top ten account for approximately 2.1%. This receptor was identified in a woman aged 35 to 49 with acute COVID-19. The gene calls are TRBV5-1 and TRBJ1-2; D is possibly TRBD1 (5 bases). Sequenced material: PBMCs or T cells enriched from blood (not recorded which). CDR3 DNA: TGCGCCAGCAGCTTGGCCGCGGACACACACGACTACACCTTC. This translates into CASSLAADTHDYTF. The whole variable domain, filled in from reference TRBV5-1 and TRBJ1-2, reads KAGVTQTPRYLIKTRGQQVTLSCSPISGHRSVSWYQQTPGQGLQFLFEYFSETQRNKGNFPGRFSGRQFSNSRSEMNVSTLELGDSALYLCASSLAADTHDYTFGSGTRLTVV.